This is a list of T cell receptor beta chains from one sample in a study of blood T cell repertoires in COVID-19. The protocol was immunoSEQ multiplex PCR, while the TCRdb copy is restricted to in-frame clones and leaves out a portion. Of 95,000 to 150,000 clones in the sample, more than 75% were seen once. Material for sequencing was peripheral blood. The receptors were gathered from a man aged 55 to 69 with acute or convalescent COVID-19. The CDR3 runs from the conserved cysteine through the conserved F or W. A D gene is named only where the DNA matches it firmly. Clone size is not always given. Where it is, it says once, few, many or a class for expanded clones.

TRBV27	.	TRBD2	TRBJ2-1	TGTGCCAGCAATGCGGGAGGGAGTTACGATGAGCAGTTCTTC	CASNAGGSYDEQFF
TRBV28	few	TRBD1	TRBJ2-7	TGTGCCAGCAGTTCCTACAGGGGGTACTACGAGCAGTACTTC	CASSSYRGYYEQYF
TRBV6-6	.	.	TRBJ1-5	TGTGCCAGCAAGGGCAGAGCGGCCAATCAGCCCCAGCATTTT	CASKGRAANQPQHF
TRBV9	.	TRBD1	TRBJ2-7	TGTGCCAGCAGCCTCGGACAGGGCGCCTACGAGCAGTACTTC	CASSLGQGAYEQYF
TRBV5-1	.	.	TRBJ1-2	TGCGCCAGCAGCTTGTCGGGGGGCGACTATGGCTACACCTTC	CASSLSGGDYGYTF
TRBV19	.	.	TRBJ2-5	TGTGCCAGTGGCACGGGGTCCCAAGAGACCCAGTACTTC	CASGTGSQETQYF
TRBV14	.	.	TRBJ1-6	TGTGCCAGCAGCCCAGAGGTCGCGAATTCACCCCTCCACTTT	CASSPEVANSPLHF
TRBV2	.	TRBD2	TRBJ2-3	TGTGCCAGCCCAGCCTGGAGAGCGGGAGACGCGGGAAGGCCAGATACGCAGTATTTT	CASPAWRAGDAGRPDTQYF
TRBV19	.	.	TRBJ2-3	TGTGCCACCACCCCCCGGGTGGGTGATACGCAGTATTTT	CATTPRVGDTQYF
TRBV6-5	.	TRBD2	TRBJ2-1	TGTGCCAGCAGTTACGAGAGGACTAGCGACAATGAGCAGTTCTTC	CASSYERTSDNEQFF
TRBV11-2	.	TRBD2	TRBJ2-3	TGTGCCAGCAGCCAGGGACTAGCGGGGGGCACAGATACGCAGTATTTT	CASSQGLAGGTDTQYF
TRBV15	once	.	TRBJ1-3	TGTGCCACCAGCAGACCCCCCGGCTCTGGAAACACCATATATTTT	CATSRPPGSGNTIYF
TRBV28	.	TRBD2	TRBJ2-5	TGTGCCAGCAGTTTACCGCTAGCGGCGCAGACCCAGTACTTC	CASSLPLAAQTQYF
TRBV12-3/TRBV12-4	.	TRBD1	TRBJ2-1	TGTGCCAGCAGTTTTGACAGGGAGAGTGAGCAGTTCTTC	CASSFDRESEQFF
TRBV28	.	.	TRBJ1-5	TGTGCCAGCAACCCGGGGAGTTATAGCAATCAGCCCCAGCATTTT	CASNPGSYSNQPQHF